The 3 T cell receptor beta chains reported below all come from one sample, sequenced in a study of T cells in tuberculosis. Generated by immunoSEQ multiplex PCR, the TCRdb table keeps only in-frame clones and is missing some. The sample lists approximately 30,000 clones; 97% were seen once. The sequenced sample was PBMCs. These TCRs come from a donor under 30 with latent tuberculosis or without tuberculosis infection.

The chain joins TRBV28 to TRBJ1-3; no clear D gene. Germline V CDR1 and CDR2: MDHEN, SYDVKM. V lost 2 bases and J 2 bases, leaving 7 bases between the germline ends. The CDR3 consists of 14 residues. This CDR3 is CASSLGGAGNTIYF. The CDR3, as DNA: TGTGCCAGCAGTTTAGGAGGAGCTGGAAACACCATATATTTT.

The V call is TRBV30, the J call TRBJ1-5; D is possibly TRBD1 (5 bases). The CDR3 totals 14 residues. V was cut by 2 bases and J by 9 bases, with 17 bases left in between. Germline V lookup: CDR1 GTSNPN, CDR2 SVGIG (reference sequence). Written as DNA, the CDR3 is TGTGCCTGGAGTACAGGAACACTGATCAGGCCCCAGCATTTT. It translates to CAWSTGTLIRPQHF.

The chain employs TRBV7-8 and TRBJ2-2; 8 bases fit TRBD2. Germline CDR1 reads SGHVS; CDR2 reads FQNEAQ. V lost 5 bases and J lost 5; bases outside the gene matches: 4. The CDR3 sequence is 14 residues long. The CDR3: CASSSGGLTGELFF. In DNA form, the CDR3 reads TGTGCCAGCAGCAGCGGGGGACTTACCGGGGAGCTGTTTTTT.